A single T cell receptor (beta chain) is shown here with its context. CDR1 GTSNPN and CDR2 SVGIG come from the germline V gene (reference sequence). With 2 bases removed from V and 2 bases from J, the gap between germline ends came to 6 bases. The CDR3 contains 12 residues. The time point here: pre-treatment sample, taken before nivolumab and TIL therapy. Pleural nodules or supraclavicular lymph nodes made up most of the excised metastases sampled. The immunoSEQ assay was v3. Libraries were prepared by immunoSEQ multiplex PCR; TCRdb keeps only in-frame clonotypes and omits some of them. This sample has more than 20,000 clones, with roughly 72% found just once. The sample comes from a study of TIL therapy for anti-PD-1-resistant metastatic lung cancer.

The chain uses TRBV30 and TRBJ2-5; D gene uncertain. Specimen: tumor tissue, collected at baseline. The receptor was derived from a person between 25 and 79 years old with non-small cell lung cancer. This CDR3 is CAWSTEQETQYF. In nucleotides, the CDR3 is TGTGCCTGGAGTACCGAACAAGAGACCCAGTACTTC.